This TCR beta chain was identified during a study of blood T cells in healthy people across ages. Study at large: Capturing about one barcoded beta molecule per two T cells was achieved by template switching.

Through a sample-barcoded 5' primer and a J-beta primer mix, a second PCR was run for 7 to 11 cycles. A template-switch adaptor containing 12 random nucleotides labeled each cDNA molecule. TCRdb ran MiXCR on the 5' RACE reads and lists one entry per CDR3 protein. This table holds roughly 1,700,000 distinct CDR3 sequences, about 30% found once. Germline V lookup: CDR1 SEHNR, CDR2 FQNEAQ (reference sequence). The CDR3 runs 18 residues. After removal of 6 bases from V and 1 base from J, the junction contained 8 bases not matched to a gene. In its sample, this clonotype was seen a few times. Each donor's blood draw was roughly 10 milliliters of peripheral blood. Extraction yielded at least 6 micrograms of total RNA per sample.

V usage is TRBV7-9 and J usage is TRBJ2-6; 11 positions agree with TRBD1. This clonotype was sampled from a woman in her 30s in good health. Source material: blood. CDR3 coding DNA: TGTGCCAGCAGATCTCCGGGACAGGGGGTTTCTGGGGCCAACGTCCTGACTTTC. It encodes CASRSPGQGVSGANVLTF.